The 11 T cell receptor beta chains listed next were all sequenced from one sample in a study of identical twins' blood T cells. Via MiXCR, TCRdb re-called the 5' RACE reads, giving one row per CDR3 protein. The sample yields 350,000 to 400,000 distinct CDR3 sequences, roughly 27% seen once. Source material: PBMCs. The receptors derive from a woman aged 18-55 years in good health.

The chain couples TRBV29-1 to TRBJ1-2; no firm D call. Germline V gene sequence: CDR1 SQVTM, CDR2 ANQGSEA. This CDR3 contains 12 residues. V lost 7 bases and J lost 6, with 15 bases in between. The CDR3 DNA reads TGCAGCGCGCGTTCTTTGAAAAATGGCTACACCTTC. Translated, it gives CSARSLKNGYTF.

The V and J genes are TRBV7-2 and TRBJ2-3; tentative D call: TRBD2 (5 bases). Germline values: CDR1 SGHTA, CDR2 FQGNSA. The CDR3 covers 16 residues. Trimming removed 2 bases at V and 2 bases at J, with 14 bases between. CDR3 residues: CASSLSLRRNTDTQYF. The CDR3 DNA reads TGTGCCAGCAGCTTAAGTTTGCGGAGGAACACAGATACGCAGTATTTT. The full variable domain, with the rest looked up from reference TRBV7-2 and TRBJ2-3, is GAGVSQSPSNKVTEKGKDVELRCDPISGHTALYWYRQSLGQGLEFLIYFQGNSAPDKSGLPSDRFSAERTGGSVSTLTIQRTQQEDSAVYLCASSLSLRRNTDTQYFGPGTRLTVL.

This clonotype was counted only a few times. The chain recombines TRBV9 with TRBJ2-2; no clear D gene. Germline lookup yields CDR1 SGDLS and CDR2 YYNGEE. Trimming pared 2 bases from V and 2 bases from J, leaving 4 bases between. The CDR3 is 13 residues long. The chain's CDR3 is CASSVTNTGELFF. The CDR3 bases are TGTGCCAGCAGCGTCACTAACACCGGGGAGCTGTTTTTT.

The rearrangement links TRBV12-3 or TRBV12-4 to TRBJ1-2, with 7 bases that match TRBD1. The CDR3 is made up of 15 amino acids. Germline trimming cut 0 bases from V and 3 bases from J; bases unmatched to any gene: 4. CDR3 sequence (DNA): TGTGCCAGCAGTTTAGCTGGACAGGATTACTATGGCTACACCTTC. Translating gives CASSLAGQDYYGYTF.

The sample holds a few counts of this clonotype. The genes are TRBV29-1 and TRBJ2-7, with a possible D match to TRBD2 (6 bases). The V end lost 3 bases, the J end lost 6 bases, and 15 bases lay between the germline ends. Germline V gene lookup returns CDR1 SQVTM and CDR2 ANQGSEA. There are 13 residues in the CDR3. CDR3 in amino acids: CSVDSLAGPEQYF. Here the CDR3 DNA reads TGCAGCGTTGATAGCTTGGCGGGACCCGAGCAGTACTTC.

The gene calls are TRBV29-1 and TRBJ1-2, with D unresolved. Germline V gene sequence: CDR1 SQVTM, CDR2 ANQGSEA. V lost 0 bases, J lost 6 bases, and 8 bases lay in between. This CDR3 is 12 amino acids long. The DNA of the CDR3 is TGCAGCGTTGAAGACAGTCGGGATGGCTACACCTTC. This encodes CSVEDSRDGYTF.

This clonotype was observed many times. The CDR3 nucleotides read TGCGCCAGCAGCTTGATGAGCGGGTCAACAGATACGCAGTATTTT. Translated: CASSLMSGSTDTQYF. The chain recombines TRBV5-1 with TRBJ2-3; D might be TRBD2 (6 bases). CDR1 is SGHRS and CDR2 is YFSETQ in the germline V gene. With 1 base removed from V and 3 bases from J, the gap between germline ends came to 12 bases. The CDR3 extends over 15 amino acids.

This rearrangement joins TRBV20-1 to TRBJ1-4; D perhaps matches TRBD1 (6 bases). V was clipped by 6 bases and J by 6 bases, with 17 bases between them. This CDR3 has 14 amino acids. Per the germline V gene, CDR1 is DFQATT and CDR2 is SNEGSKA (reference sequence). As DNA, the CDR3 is TGCAGTGCCAGGATCAGGGGATCGGATGAAAAACTGTTTTTT. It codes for CSARIRGSDEKLFF.

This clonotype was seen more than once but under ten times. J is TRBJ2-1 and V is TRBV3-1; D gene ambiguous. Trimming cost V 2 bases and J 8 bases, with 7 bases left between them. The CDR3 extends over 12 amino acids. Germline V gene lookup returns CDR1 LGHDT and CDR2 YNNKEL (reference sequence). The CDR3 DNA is TGTGCCAGCAGCCAATACCCGGATGAGCAGTTCTTC. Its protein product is CASSQYPDEQFF.

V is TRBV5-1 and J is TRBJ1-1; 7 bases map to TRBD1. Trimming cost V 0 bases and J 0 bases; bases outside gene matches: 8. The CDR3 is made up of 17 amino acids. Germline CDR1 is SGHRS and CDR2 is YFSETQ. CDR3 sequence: CASSLAPGGTLNTEAFF. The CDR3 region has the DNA TGCGCCAGCAGCTTGGCCCCAGGGGGGACGTTGAACACTGAAGCTTTCTTT.

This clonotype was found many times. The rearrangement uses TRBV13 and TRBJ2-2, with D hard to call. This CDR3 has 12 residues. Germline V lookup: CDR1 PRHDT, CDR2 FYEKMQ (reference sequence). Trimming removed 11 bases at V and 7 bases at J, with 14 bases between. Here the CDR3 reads CASLLAGGELFF. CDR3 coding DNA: TGTGCCTCCCTCCTCGCCGGCGGGGAGCTGTTTTTT.